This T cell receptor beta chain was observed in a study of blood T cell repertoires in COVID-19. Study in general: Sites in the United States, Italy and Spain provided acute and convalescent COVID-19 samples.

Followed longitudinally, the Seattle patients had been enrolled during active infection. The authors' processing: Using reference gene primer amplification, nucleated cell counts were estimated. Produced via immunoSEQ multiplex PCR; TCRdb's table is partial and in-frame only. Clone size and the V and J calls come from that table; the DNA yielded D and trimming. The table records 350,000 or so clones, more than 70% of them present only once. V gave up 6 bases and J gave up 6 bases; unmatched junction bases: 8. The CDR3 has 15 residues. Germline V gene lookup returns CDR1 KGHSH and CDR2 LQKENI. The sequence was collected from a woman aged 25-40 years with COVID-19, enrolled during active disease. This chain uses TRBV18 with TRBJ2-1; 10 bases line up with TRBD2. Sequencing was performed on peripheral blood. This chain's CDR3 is CASSVGSGGANEQFF. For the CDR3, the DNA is TGTGCCAGCTCCGTAGGGAGCGGGGGGGCCAATGAGCAGTTCTTC.